This entry lists 22 T cell receptor beta chains sequenced from one sample in a study of OX40 agonist ivuxolimab in advanced cancers. To prepare the library, the immunoSEQ multiplex PCR assay was applied. As stored in TCRdb, this immuneACCESS dataset retains in-frame rearrangements with V and J assigned. A fraction of the clones does not appear; measured against another copy, unresolved V genes explain less than half of the discrepancy, and the remainder lacks a known reason. The table for this sample lists about 52,000 clones; about 90% of them were counted only once. The ten largest make up approximately 7% of the sample. The sample in question was CD4+ or CD8+ T cells sorted from blood, obtained in a trial of the OX40 agonist ivuxolimab. These receptors originate from an adult with an advanced solid tumor such as melanoma, head and neck, liver or kidney cancer.

The chain is built from TRBV5-1 and TRBJ2-7, with D tentatively TRBD1 (6 bases). This CDR3 is built from 15 residues. Trimming shortened V by 5 bases and J by 5 bases, and 20 bases separated the two germline ends. Germline CDR1 and CDR2: SGHRS and YFSETQ. The CDR3 loop reads CASRLAAWTADEQYF. The CDR3 coding sequence is TGCGCCAGCAGACTTGCCGCTTGGACAGCCGACGAGCAGTACTTC.

The V call is TRBV5-1, the J call TRBJ2-1, with D hard to call. V was pared by 1 base and J by 10 bases, with 9 bases between. This CDR3 region has 12 residues. Per germline, CDR1 SGHRS and CDR2 YFSETQ. The CDR3 spells CASSLWVSEQFF. As DNA, the CDR3 is TGCGCCAGCAGCTTGTGGGTCAGCGAGCAGTTCTTC.

In nucleotides, the CDR3 is TGTGCCAGCAGAATACAGGGGGGCACAACTAATGAAAAACTGTTTTTT. Encoded protein: CASRIQGGTTNEKLFF. The chain combines TRBV7-2 with TRBJ1-4; 8 bases match TRBD1. From germline, CDR1 is SGHTA and CDR2 FQGNSA. The length of the CDR3 is 16 residues. V shed 6 bases, J shed 0 bases, and the junction held 6 bases outside the gene matches.

This clone was recorded only once. The chain recombines TRBV6-1 with TRBJ1-1; D uncertain. Germline V gene sequence: CDR1 MNHNS, CDR2 SASEGT. Trimming removed 2 bases at V and 8 bases at J, with 6 bases between. The CDR3 spans 11 residues. CDR3 sequence (DNA): TGTGCCAGCAGTGAATTTGGAGAAGCTTTCTTT. It specifies CASSEFGEAFF.

CDR3 sequence reads: CASSQGQGVPDTQYF. CDR3 nucleotides: TGTGCCAGCAGTCAGGGACAGGGGGTGCCGGATACGCAGTATTTT. The chain joins TRBV27 to TRBJ2-3; 11 nucleotides line up with TRBD1. This CDR3 is 15 amino acids long. CDR1 is MNHEY, CDR2 SMNVEV, per germline (reference sequence). The V segment lost 5 bases and the J segment 6 bases; nucleotides outside the gene matches: 7.

V is TRBV28 and J is TRBJ1-2; 9 bases match TRBD1. Germline V lookup: CDR1 MDHEN, CDR2 SYDVKM. The CDR3 has 14 residues. V trimming: 7 bases; J trimming: 4 bases; junction bases outside the gene matches: 7. CDR3 nucleotides: TGTGCCAGCATCTTGGGGGGACAGGGCTATGGCTACACCTTC. Its translation is CASILGGQGYGYTF.

The sample holds a few counts of this clone. The rearrangement joins TRBV19 to TRBJ2-7, with D possibly being TRBD1 or TRBD2 (5 bases each). The CDR3 extends over 15 amino acids. Germline CDR1 reads LNHDA; CDR2 reads SQIVND (reference sequence). V lost 5 bases to trimming and J lost 7 bases, with 21 bases between them. In DNA form, the CDR3 reads TGTGCCAGTAGTGCTGGGACGGGACGCCCGACAGAGCAGTACTTC. Translation: CASSAGTGRPTEQYF.

CDR3 protein: CASSAERPGGANVLTF. The CDR3 DNA reads as TGTGCCAGCAGCGCAGAACGGCCAGGGGGGGCCAACGTCCTGACTTTC. The V call is TRBV5-8, the J call TRBJ2-6, with D possibly matching TRBD1 (5 bases). Germline lookup yields CDR1 SGHTS and CDR2 YDEGEE. This CDR3 is built from 16 residues. The germline V and J ends were trimmed by 4 bases and 4 bases, with 15 bases remaining between them. The whole variable domain, filled in from reference TRBV5-8 and TRBJ2-6, reads EAGVTQSPTHLIKTRGQQATLRCSPISGHTSVYWYQQALGLGLQFLLWYDEGEERNRGNFPPRFSGRQFPNYSSELNVNALELEDSALYLCASSAERPGGANVLTFGAGSRLTVL.

In this sample, this clone turned up a few times. The CDR3 region is CASSLLGIAEPRGYTF. The DNA of the CDR3 is TGTGCCAGCAGCTTACTAGGCATCGCAGAGCCCCGTGGCTACACCTTC. The chain recombines TRBV11-2 with TRBJ1-2; D not certain. Trimming removed 2 bases from V and 7 bases from J, with 20 bases in between. Germline CDR1 is SGHAT and CDR2 is FQNNGV. This CDR3 comprises 16 residues.

The chain recombines TRBV6-5 with TRBJ2-2; D ambiguous. The CDR3 runs to 16 residues. V shed 2 bases and J shed 2 bases, with 12 bases lying between them. Germline-derived CDR1 and CDR2 are MNHEY and SVGAGI. The CDR3 sequence: CASSYLHLGNTGELFF. CDR3 DNA: TGTGCCAGCAGTTACCTACACCTCGGAAACACCGGGGAGCTGTTTTTT.

The CDR3 nucleotides are TGTGCCAGCAGTTATACAGAAAACACTGAAGCTTTCTTT. Its translation: CASSYTENTEAFF. The chain is built from TRBV6-5 and TRBJ1-1, with unresolved D. The CDR3 totals 13 residues. Germline V gene lookup returns CDR1 MNHEY and CDR2 SVGAGI. V lost 3 bases, J lost 2 bases, and 7 bases lay in between.

J is TRBJ1-2 and V is TRBV6-5; D is unclear. Germline CDR1 and CDR2: MNHEY and SVGAGI. This CDR3 is 15 amino acids long. V lost 6 bases and J lost 6, with 20 bases in between. CDR3 DNA: TGTGCCAGCAGGACCTTTGGAGCCGCGGAGCATGGCTACACCTTC. It translates to CASRTFGAAEHGYTF.

The chain recombines TRBV6-1 with TRBJ2-1; D is ambiguous. The CDR3 is made up of 14 amino acids. Germline V CDR1 and CDR2: MNHNS, SASEGT. V was cut by 3 bases and J by 4 bases, with 10 bases left in between. CDR3 nucleotide sequence: TGTGCCAGCAGTGACGATGATGCTTACAATGAGCAGTTCTTC. It translates to CASSDDDAYNEQFF.

V and J are TRBV4-1 and TRBJ2-3, with TRBD2 matching 14 bases. The CDR3 is 16 residues long. V lost 4 bases, J lost 6 bases, and 6 bases stayed unmatched. In germline, CDR1 is MGHRA, CDR2 YSYEKL. CDR3 in amino acids: CASSPGTSGGDDTQYF. The CDR3 DNA sequence: TGCGCCAGCAGCCCAGGGACTAGCGGGGGCGATGATACGCAGTATTTT.

This chain connects TRBV10-3 to TRBJ2-7, with TRBD2 matching 9 bases. The CDR3 spans 15 residues. Unmatched junction bases numbered 5, after V lost 0 bases and J lost 5 bases. CDR1 and CDR2 from the germline V gene are ENHRY and SYGVKD. CDR3 DNA: TGTGCCATCAGTGAGTCCGCGGGGGGGTACCACGAGCAGTACTTC. This encodes CAISESAGGYHEQYF.

The V call is TRBV19, the J call TRBJ1-2; D not certain. The CDR3 runs to 12 residues. CDR1 and CDR2 from the germline V gene are LNHDA and SQIVND (reference sequence). V dropped 4 bases and J dropped 8 bases, with 11 bases sitting between them. The CDR3 reads CASSTRGGGYTF. The CDR3 DNA reads TGTGCCAGTAGTACCCGGGGAGGCGGCTACACCTTC.

This clone was seen once. This chain's CDR3 is CASSPNSPGGYGYTF. The CDR3 nucleotides read TGTGCCAGCAGCCCTAACTCCCCAGGAGGCTATGGCTACACCTTC. The rearrangement links TRBV7-9 to TRBJ1-2; D unresolved. Trimming left V 5 bases short and J 4 bases short, with 17 bases between. The germline CDR1 and CDR2 sequences are SEHNR and FQNEAQ (reference sequence). The CDR3 is made up of 15 amino acids.

V usage is TRBV14 and J usage is TRBJ2-6; tentative D call: TRBD1 (5 bases). This CDR3 spans 17 amino acids. The germline CDR1 and CDR2 sequences are SGHDN and FVKESK. Trimming left V 4 bases short and J 0 bases short, with 13 bases between. CDR3 bases: TGTGCCAGCAGCCGGATAACAGGATACTCTGGGGCCAACGTCCTGACTTTC. This encodes CASSRITGYSGANVLTF.

The chain uses TRBV4-1 and TRBJ1-2; perhaps TRBD1 as D (5 bases). The CDR3 covers 17 residues. Trimming shortened V by 1 base and J by 2 bases, and 17 bases separated the two germline ends. Germline V CDR1 and CDR2: MGHRA, YSYEKL. The CDR3 DNA follows: TGCGCCAGCAGCCAAGGCCCCGGACAAAGCCACAACTATGGCTACACCTTC. Its translation is CASSQGPGQSHNYGYTF.

The chain joins TRBV11-3 to TRBJ1-6; D may be TRBD1 (6 bases). CDR3 size: 15 residues. The V end lost 1 base, the J end lost 9 bases, and 13 bases lay between the germline ends. The V gene's germline CDR1 is SGHNT and CDR2 YENEEA. CDR3: CASSLGSGASSPLHF. For the CDR3, the DNA is TGTGCCAGCAGCTTAGGGTCGGGGGCAAGTTCACCCCTCCACTTT.

Points on this clone: The junction departs from germline at one end; a sequencing error may be responsible. V is TRBV5-6 and J is TRBJ2-3, with TRBD2 matching over 7 bases. Germline CDR1 reads SGHDT; CDR2 reads YYEEEE. The CDR3 runs 13 residues. The CDR3 is CASSRGSTDTQYF. DNA for the CDR3: TGTGCCAGCAGCCGCGGGAGCACCGATACGCAGTATTTT.

The chain couples TRBV6-1 to TRBJ2-7; 7 bases fit TRBD1. Germline lookup yields CDR1 MNHNS and CDR2 SASEGT. The CDR3 extends over 16 amino acids. V lost 1 base and J lost 0; bases outside the gene matches: 6. CDR3 sequence (DNA): TGTGCCAGCAGTGAAGATGGGAGACAGGGCTCCTACGAGCAGTACTTC. Translating gives CASSEDGRQGSYEQYF.